This TCR beta chain stems from a study of cytomegalovirus exposure and HLA in healthy donors. Across the study: Among 150 million to 200 million T cells, an earlier analysis found 117 million unique TCR beta sequences.

Primers included in the PCR were 60 Vbeta and 13 Jbeta primers. The assay was immunoSEQ multiplex PCR, and TCRdb's table has in-frame clones only and misses some. The sample holds 30,000 to 40,000 clones, about 70% seen once. Findings and caveats of the study: An analysis that came later showed most CMV-associated TCR beta chains appearing HLA-restricted.

For this clone: What it binds is unknown.

The CDR3 loop spans 18 amino acids. Germline V lookup: CDR1 MGHRA, CDR2 YSYEKL. V was cut by 4 bases and J by 0 bases, with 18 bases left in between. This chain joins TRBV4-1 and TRBJ2-2; D possibly corresponds to TRBD1 (6 bases). Sequencing was done on a sample of PBMCs. This sequence was found in a man aged 40-49 years in good health and CMV-seropositive. CDR3 sequence: CASSPLGRGLPNTGELFF. In DNA, the CDR3 is TGCGCCAGCAGCCCCCTCGGCAGGGGTTTGCCGAACACCGGGGAGCTGTTTTTT.